The 17 T cell receptor beta chains below were found in one sample sequenced in a study of cytotoxic CD8 clonotypes in ibrutinib-treated CLL. TCRdb's table, derived via immunoSEQ multiplex PCR, lists solely in-frame clones and lacks some. The profile shows roughly 30,000 clones, 76% of them singletons. This specimen was PBMCs, taken after 36 months of ibrutinib treatment. The receptors were sampled from a human donor with chronic lymphocytic leukemia.

The chain uses TRBV18 and TRBJ2-3; D uncertain. Germline-derived CDR1 and CDR2 are KGHSH and LQKENI. The V end was cut by 5 bases, the J end by 0 bases, with 15 bases between. The CDR3 totals 16 residues. The CDR3 sequence: CASSGMGTVSTDTQYF. CDR3 in DNA: TGTGCCAGCTCAGGAATGGGCACAGTTAGCACAGATACGCAGTATTTT. Full variable domain (missing parts from reference TRBV18 and TRBJ2-3): NAGVMQNPRHLVRRRGQEARLRCSPMKGHSHVYWYRQLPEEGLKFMVYLQKENIIDESGMPKERFSAEFPKEGPSILRIQQVVRGDSAAYFCASSGMGTVSTDTQYFGPGTRLTVL.

This chain joins TRBV7-7 and TRBJ2-2; 7 nucleotides line up with TRBD2. After removal of 4 bases from V and 6 bases from J, the junction contained 2 bases not matched to a gene. This CDR3 comprises 13 residues. CDR1 and CDR2 from the germline V gene are SSHAT and FNYEAQ (reference sequence). For the CDR3, the DNA is TGTGCCAGCAGCTGGGGGGGGTCCGGGGAGCTGTTTTTT. This encodes CASSWGGSGELFF.

The J gene is TRBJ2-6, the V gene TRBV27, with TRBD1 matching 9 bases. The germline V gene encodes CDR1 MNHEY and CDR2 SMNVEV (reference sequence). This CDR3 has 17 amino acids. Losses at the gene ends were 7 bases for V and 4 bases for J; bases not matched to a gene: 11. DNA for the CDR3: TGTGCCAGCACTGAGGACAGGGGCCGCACCGGGGCCAACGTCCTGACTTTC. It encodes CASTEDRGRTGANVLTF.

V and J are TRBV2 and TRBJ2-1; D call uncertain. Germline V gene data show CDR1 as SNHLY and CDR2 as FYNNEI. The V and J ends lost 6 bases and 4 bases respectively, with 7 bases between them. There are 12 residues in the CDR3. CDR3 nucleotide sequence: TGTGCCAGCAGGCAACGGTACAATGAGCAGTTCTTC. Translated: CASRQRYNEQFF.

The CDR3 DNA reads TGTGCCAGCAGCAACTTTGATGAGCAGTTCTTC. It yields the protein CASSNFDEQFF. The chain has TRBV7-2 and TRBJ2-1; D is undetermined. V lost 5 bases to trimming and J lost 8 bases, with 7 bases between them. This CDR3 spans 11 amino acids. Germline V gene sequence: CDR1 SGHTA, CDR2 FQGNSA.

V is TRBV5-4 and J is TRBJ2-5; D gene unclear. This CDR3 spans 12 amino acids. V was pared by 0 bases and J by 5 bases, with 5 bases between. Germline assignment: CDR1 SGHNT and CDR2 YYREEE (reference sequence). The CDR3 loop is CASSLGFETQYF. CDR3 nucleotide sequence: TGTGCCAGCAGCTTGGGGTTCGAGACCCAGTACTTC.

The chain has TRBV7-9 and TRBJ1-2; D is undetermined. The CDR3 is 16 residues long. V dropped 0 bases and J dropped 1 base, with 12 bases sitting between them. Looked up from germline, CDR1 is SEHNR and CDR2 is FQNEAQ (reference sequence). As DNA, the CDR3 is TGTGCCAGCAGCTTAGCTACTTTGGGCCGTAACTATGGCTACACCTTC. Translated: CASSLATLGRNYGYTF.

V is TRBV27 and J is TRBJ1-2; D uncertain. Germline values: CDR1 MNHEY, CDR2 SMNVEV (reference sequence). Trimming took 4 bases from V and 2 from J, leaving 8 bases between them. This CDR3 contains 13 residues. CDR3 sequence: CASSYGMNYGYTF. Written as DNA, the CDR3 is TGTGCCAGCAGTTATGGGATGAACTATGGCTACACCTTC.

The V gene is TRBV11-1, the J gene TRBJ2-7; D unclear. The length of the CDR3 is 14 residues. The V gene lost 2 bases and the J gene lost 2 bases, with 10 bases spanning the gap. Germline-derived CDR1 and CDR2 are SGHAT and FQDESV (reference sequence). The CDR3 DNA reads as TGTGCCAGCAGCTTAAGCAGGAGTACCTACGAGCAGTACTTC. It codes for CASSLSRSTYEQYF.

The chain recombines TRBV4-1 with TRBJ2-5, with 7 bases matching TRBD2. J was trimmed by 7 bases and V by 0 bases; bases with no gene match: 5. This CDR3 is 14 amino acids long. Germline V lookup: CDR1 MGHRA, CDR2 YSYEKL. The CDR3 sequence: CASSQDWGGRTQYF. In DNA form, the CDR3 reads TGCGCCAGCAGCCAAGATTGGGGGGGTCGGACCCAGTACTTC.

The chain employs TRBV30 and TRBJ1-4; D is unclear. The germline V and J ends were trimmed by 3 bases and 0 bases, with 11 bases remaining between them. The CDR3 covers 15 residues. Germline V CDR1 and CDR2: GTSNPN, SVGIG (reference sequence). The CDR3, as DNA: TGTGCCTGGAGGAGTCAAGGTTCAACTAATGAAAAACTGTTTTTT. Translating it yields CAWRSQGSTNEKLFF.

V and J are TRBV12-5 and TRBJ2-3; D is unclear. The CDR3 is made up of 13 amino acids. V was clipped by 6 bases and J by 0 bases, with 7 bases between them. The germline V gene has CDR1 LGHNT and CDR2 FRNRAP. CDR3 bases: TGTGCTAGTGGAGGGCCTAGCACAGATACGCAGTATTTT. This encodes CASGGPSTDTQYF.

The chain couples TRBV4-1 to TRBJ1-1; D gene uncertain. V was cut by 6 bases and J by 1 base, with 12 bases left in between. CDR1 is MGHRA and CDR2 is YSYEKL in the germline V gene. CDR3 length: 14 amino acids. DNA for the CDR3: TGCGCCAGCAGTCGTAGCTCATCGAACACTGAAGCTTTCTTT. Translation gives CASSRSSSNTEAFF.

The chain couples TRBV5-1 to TRBJ2-5; 7 nucleotides line up with TRBD2. With 0 bases clipped from V and 0 bases from J, the junction kept 11 bases outside the gene matches. CDR3 length equals 18 residues. Germline V gene lookup returns CDR1 SGHRS and CDR2 YFSETQ. Written as DNA, the CDR3 is TGCGCCAGCAGCTTGGGACTAGCCGGGGGGTTCCACCAAGAGACCCAGTACTTC. Translation: CASSLGLAGGFHQETQYF.

The chain recombines TRBV11-3 with TRBJ1-2; D not certain. This CDR3 comprises 9 residues. Germline values: CDR1 SGHNT, CDR2 YENEEA. The germline V and J ends were trimmed by 11 bases and 7 bases, with 8 bases remaining between them. The CDR3 sequence: CALPGGYTF. DNA of the CDR3: TGTGCCCTACCGGGTGGCTACACCTTC.

The chain employs TRBV2 and TRBJ1-1, with D possibly being TRBD1 (6 bases). The CDR3 extends over 14 amino acids. Trimming stripped 6 bases from V and 0 bases from J, with 11 bases between. Germline V gene lookup returns CDR1 SNHLY and CDR2 FYNNEI. The CDR3 sequence: CASSARGMNTEAFF. The CDR3 bases are TGTGCCAGCAGCGCGAGGGGGATGAACACTGAAGCTTTCTTT.

This chain connects TRBV4-1 to TRBJ1-2; 10 bases align to TRBD1. From germline, CDR1 is MGHRA and CDR2 YSYEKL. The CDR3 consists of 15 residues. V shed 1 base and J 6 bases; nucleotides not matched to a gene: 5. The CDR3 region has the DNA TGCGCCAGCAGCCAAGCTTGGACAGGGGGTGATGGCTACACCTTC. Protein product: CASSQAWTGGDGYTF.